One sample yielded the 19 T cell receptor beta chains listed below, sequenced in a study of CD8 T cells in Susac syndrome. cDNA came from roughly 0.47 to 1 ug RNA primed by random hexamers. TCRdb independently ran MiXCR on the immunoSEQ multiplex PCR reads; one entry per CDR3 protein. This table holds 110,000 or so distinct CDR3 sequences, around 95% found once. The specimen sequenced was CD4+ T cells from PBMCs. The receptors were sampled from a human donor in good health.

The chain employs TRBV7-9 and TRBJ1-5; the D is unclear. The CDR3 loop spans 12 amino acids. Trimming removed 5 bases from V and 5 bases from J, with 7 bases in between. Germline V gene data show CDR1 as SEHNR and CDR2 as FQNEAQ (reference sequence). This chain's CDR3 is CASSRNDQPQHF. The CDR3 DNA sequence: TGTGCCAGCAGCAGGAATGATCAGCCCCAGCATTTT. Together with reference TRBV7-9 and TRBJ1-5, the CDR3 gives the full variable domain: DTGVSQNPRHKITKRGQNVTFRCDPISEHNRLYWYRQTLGQGPEFLTYFQNEAQLEKSRLLSDRFSAERPKGSFSTLEIQRTEQGDSAMYLCASSRNDQPQHFGDGTRLSIL.

Here the CDR3 reads CSVVRDRVGELFF. The CDR3 region has the DNA TGCAGCGTTGTCCGGGACAGAGTCGGGGAGCTGTTTTTT. The rearrangement uses TRBV29-1 and TRBJ2-2, with 7 bases aligning to TRBD1. This CDR3 is built from 13 residues. CDR1 is SQVTM and CDR2 is ANQGSEA in the germline V gene. V lost 4 bases to trimming and J lost 7 bases; unmatched junction nucleotides: 6.

The chain combines TRBV28 with TRBJ1-1; tentative D call: TRBD1 (5 bases). Germline V gene data show CDR1 as MDHEN and CDR2 as SYDVKM. This CDR3 region has 15 residues. V was cut by 6 bases and J by 1 base, with 15 bases left in between. CDR3 nucleotide sequence: TGTGCCAGCAGCTCCAGGCGGGACTGGAACACTGAAGCTTTCTTT. Protein sequence: CASSSRRDWNTEAFF. The variable domain in full, completed from reference TRBV28 and TRBJ1-1, reads DVKVTQSSRYLVKRTGEKVFLECVQDMDHENMFWYRQDPGLGLRLIYFSYDVKMKEKGDIPEGYSVSREKKERFSLILESASTNQTSMYLCASSSRRDWNTEAFFGQGTRLTVV.

The gene calls are TRBV7-2 and TRBJ2-5, with unresolved D. V was trimmed by 1 base and J by 5 bases, leaving 8 bases between them. Looked up from germline, CDR1 is SGHTA and CDR2 is FQGNSA. The CDR3 spans 13 residues. Here the CDR3 reads CASSLVERETQYF. CDR3 bases: TGTGCCAGCAGCTTAGTCGAGAGGGAGACCCAGTACTTC. Full variable domain (rest looked up from reference TRBV7-2 and TRBJ2-5): GAGVSQSPSNKVTEKGKDVELRCDPISGHTALYWYRQSLGQGLEFLIYFQGNSAPDKSGLPSDRFSAERTGGSVSTLTIQRTQQEDSAVYLCASSLVERETQYFGPGTRLLVL.

The J gene is TRBJ2-5, the V gene TRBV19; D is unresolved. Trimming shortened V by 3 bases and J by 4 bases, and 9 bases separated the two germline ends. Per germline, CDR1 LNHDA and CDR2 SQIVND (reference sequence). The CDR3 totals 13 residues. In nucleotides, the CDR3 is TGTGCCAGTAGTATGGAGAGGATAGAGACCCAGTACTTC. It specifies CASSMERIETQYF.

This sequence joins TRBV2 and TRBJ1-5; D gene ambiguous. CDR3 size: 14 residues. Germline V gives CDR1 SNHLY, CDR2 FYNNEI. The V gene lost 5 bases and the J gene lost 3 bases, with 11 bases spanning the gap. The CDR3 DNA sequence: TGTGCCAGCAGTCTTACGTTAGTCAATCAGCCCCAGCATTTT. As protein: CASSLTLVNQPQHF.

This clonotype was detected once. This chain uses TRBV7-2 with TRBJ2-7; D perhaps matches TRBD2 (7 bases). The V end was cut by 3 bases, the J end by 7 bases, with 13 bases between. Germline CDR1 SGHTA, CDR2 FQGNSA. The length of the CDR3 is 13 residues. DNA of the CDR3: TGTGCCAGCAGCTTCACGGGGGGCTGGGAGCAGTACTTC. It translates to CASSFTGGWEQYF. The whole variable domain, remainder taken from reference TRBV7-2 and TRBJ2-7, is GAGVSQSPSNKVTEKGKDVELRCDPISGHTALYWYRQSLGQGLEFLIYFQGNSAPDKSGLPSDRFSAERTGGSVSTLTIQRTQQEDSAVYLCASSFTGGWEQYFGPGTRLTVT.

The chain has TRBV7-9 and TRBJ2-2; D ambiguous. This CDR3 is built from 15 residues. CDR1 and CDR2 from the germline V gene are SEHNR and FQNEAQ (reference sequence). V was cut by 1 base and J by 7 bases, with 13 bases left in between. In nucleotides, the CDR3 is TGTGCCAGCAGCTTAGGTGGAGCTCAAGGCGGGGAGCTGTTTTTT. Amino acid sequence: CASSLGGAQGGELFF.

V is TRBV7-2 and J is TRBJ2-5; D call uncertain. Germline V gene sequence: CDR1 SGHTA, CDR2 FQGNSA. V was trimmed by 6 bases and J by 5 bases, leaving 13 bases between them. This CDR3 is built from 13 residues. The CDR3 loop reads CASRLLIWETQYF. DNA for the CDR3: TGTGCCAGCAGACTCCTCATATGGGAGACCCAGTACTTC.

The V and J genes are TRBV27 and TRBJ2-1; TRBD1 matches at 9 bases. CDR1 MNHEY and CDR2 SMNVEV come from the germline V gene (reference sequence). V was clipped by 7 bases and J by 4 bases; unmatched bases: 2. The CDR3 totals 13 residues. The CDR3 loop is CASMGQGYNEQFF. In DNA form, the CDR3 reads TGTGCCAGCATGGGACAGGGATACAATGAGCAGTTCTTC.

The rearrangement uses TRBV27 and TRBJ1-6; D ambiguous. Germline loops: CDR1 MNHEY, CDR2 SMNVEV (reference sequence). The CDR3 extends over 16 amino acids. Trimming shortened V by 7 bases and J by 6 bases, and 19 bases separated the two germline ends. The CDR3 loop is CASIVCEPLLNSPLHF. In nucleotides, the CDR3 is TGTGCCAGCATCGTCTGTGAACCCTTACTTAATTCACCCCTCCACTTT.

The chain employs TRBV19 and TRBJ1-5, with 7 positions matching TRBD1. From germline, CDR1 is LNHDA and CDR2 SQIVND (reference sequence). Germline trimming cut 3 bases from V and 1 base from J; bases unmatched to any gene: 3. The CDR3 is 15 residues long. This CDR3 reads CASSIEGASNQPQHF. The CDR3 nucleotides read TGTGCCAGTAGTATTGAGGGGGCAAGCAATCAGCCCCAGCATTTT.

The chain uses TRBV7-9 and TRBJ2-5, with D possibly matching TRBD1 (5 bases). The CDR3 extends over 14 amino acids. The germline V gene encodes CDR1 SEHNR and CDR2 FQNEAQ (reference sequence). V shed 0 bases and J shed 2 bases, with 7 bases lying between them. CDR3 DNA sequence: TGTGCCAGCAGCTTAGCAGGACAACAAGAGACCCAGTACTTC. It is translated as CASSLAGQQETQYF.

The CDR3 sequence: CASSRPRTGSNEKLFF. The CDR3 DNA is TGTGCCAGCAGCCGACCGAGGACGGGATCTAATGAAAAACTGTTTTTT. This sequence joins TRBV3-1 and TRBJ1-4, with D unresolved. From germline, CDR1 is LGHDT and CDR2 YNNKEL (reference sequence). The germline V and J ends were trimmed by 4 bases and 3 bases, with 15 bases remaining between them. The CDR3 runs to 16 residues.

This sequence joins TRBV6-2 or TRBV6-3 and TRBJ2-7; 7 bases align to TRBD1. The germline V gene has CDR1 MNHEY and CDR2 SVGEGT. The CDR3 has 13 residues. J lost 2 bases, V lost 10 bases, and 8 bases had no gene match. The DNA of the CDR3 is TGTGCCATAGCCGGGACAGTTACCTACGAGCAGTACTTC. Translated, it gives CAIAGTVTYEQYF.

The chain is built from TRBV28 and TRBJ2-5, with D uncertain. Germline lookup yields CDR1 MDHEN and CDR2 SYDVKM. V was trimmed by 7 bases and J by 4 bases, leaving 10 bases between them. This CDR3 has 12 amino acids. The CDR3 bases are TGTGCCAGCAAGGCAGGCACAGAGACCCAGTACTTC. Encoded protein: CASKAGTETQYF.

This chain joins TRBV19 and TRBJ1-5, with a possible D match to TRBD1 (5 bases). The V end was cut by 3 bases, the J end by 0 bases, with 15 bases between. CDR1 is LNHDA and CDR2 is SQIVND in the germline V gene (reference sequence). This CDR3 has 17 residues. The CDR3 loop reads CASSISPGPYSNQPQHF. In DNA form, the CDR3 reads TGTGCCAGTAGTATTTCCCCGGGACCTTATAGCAATCAGCCCCAGCATTTT.

The V call is TRBV29-1, the J call TRBJ2-1, with TRBD2 as a possible D gene (5 bases). V was pared by 0 bases and J by 5 bases, with 14 bases between. There are 15 residues in the CDR3. Germline values: CDR1 SQVTM, CDR2 ANQGSEA. CDR3 loop: CSVEDWWTEHNEQFF. CDR3 bases: TGCAGCGTTGAAGATTGGTGGACTGAGCACAATGAGCAGTTCTTC.

DNA of the CDR3: TGTGCCACCAGTGATTTAGACGGGAACACCGGGGAGCTGTTTTTT. Its translation is CATSDLDGNTGELFF. The chain has TRBV24-1 and TRBJ2-2; D is unclear. Germline V gene sequence: CDR1 KGHDR, CDR2 SFDVKD. The length of the CDR3 is 15 residues. V dropped 1 base and J dropped 1 base, with 6 bases sitting between them.